These T cell receptor beta chains were read from a single sample in a study of shared clonotypes between healthy human individuals. Generated by immunoSEQ multiplex PCR, the TCRdb table keeps only in-frame clones and is missing some. The sample has 2,100,000 or so clones, approximately 96% seen once. Source material: naive CD4+ T cells sorted from blood. The receptors were sampled from a man aged 18 to 30 in good health. CDR3s include the opening cysteine and the closing phenylalanine or tryptophan. The D gene is left open where the match is weak. Expanded clones are given a class, and other clones once, few, many or no size at all.

j_call	d_call	clone_size	v_call	cdr3_nt	cdr3_aa
TRBJ1-1	NA	NA	TRBV9	TGTGCCAGCAGCGTAGGAAACATGAACACTGAAGCTTTCTTT	CASSVGNMNTEAFF
TRBJ2-5	TRBD2	NA	TRBV6-5	TGTGCCAGCAAAACTTTGGGGGGGGGTCAAGAGACCCAGTACTTC	CASKTLGGGQETQYF
TRBJ2-1	NA	NA	TRBV2	TGTGCCAGCATCGGCCAGTCCTCCTACAATGAGCAGTTCTTC	CASIGQSSYNEQFF
TRBJ2-1	TRBD2	many	TRBV27	TGTGCCAGCGGTCCGGGACTACTGTACAATGAGCAGTTCTTC	CASGPGLLYNEQFF
TRBJ2-3	TRBD2	NA	TRBV5-6	TGTGCCAGCAGCTTAGAAGCGGGAGGCATTAGCACAGATACGCAGTATTTT	CASSLEAGGISTDTQYF
TRBJ2-1	TRBD2	NA	TRBV5-4	TGTGCCAGCAGCTCCCGGACTAGCGGGGGGCTGGATGAGCAGTTCTTC	CASSSRTSGGLDEQFF
TRBJ1-6	NA	once	TRBV7-2	TGTGCCAGCAGCTTTCTGGGACCATCTAATTCACCCCTCCACTTT	CASSFLGPSNSPLHF
TRBJ1-5	NA	NA	TRBV28	TGTGCCAGCAGCCCCGGTCCGAGCGTGAAGCCCCAGCATTTT	CASSPGPSVKPQHF
TRBJ2-3	TRBD2	NA	TRBV6-5	TGTGCCAGCGCTCTGACTAGCGGGAGGGTGTCACCGCAGTATTTT	CASALTSGRVSPQYF
TRBJ2-3	NA	NA	TRBV5-1	TGCGCCAGCAGCTTGTCAGGAACAGATACGCAGTATTTT	CASSLSGTDTQYF
TRBJ1-5	TRBD1	NA	TRBV30	TGTGCCTGGAGTGCCTCACAGGGGGCGAGTCAGCCCCAGCATTTT	CAWSASQGASQPQHF
TRBJ2-7	TRBD2	NA	TRBV4-3	TGCGCCAGCAGCCAAAGGGAGGGAAGGCAGCAGTACTTC	CASSQREGRQQYF
TRBJ2-1	NA	NA	TRBV4-1	TGCGCCAGCAGCCACGTAGGGTTCTACAATGAGCAGTTCTTC	CASSHVGFYNEQFF
TRBJ2-1	NA	NA	TRBV7-2	TGTGCCAGCAGCTACCCTGGGTCCTACAATGAGCAGTTCTTC	CASSYPGSYNEQFF
TRBJ1-2	NA	NA	TRBV5-6	TGTGCCAGCAGCGGAACAGGGTGGGGGACTAACTATGGCTACACCTTC	CASSGTGWGTNYGYTF
TRBJ2-7	TRBD1	NA	TRBV4-1	TGCGCCAGCAGCCATCCTGGACAGGGGAGCTCCTACGAGCAGTACTTC	CASSHPGQGSSYEQYF
TRBJ2-5	NA	NA	TRBV5-1	TGCGCCAGCAGCACCCAGGGACAAGAGACCCAGTACTTC	CASSTQGQETQYF
TRBJ2-1	NA	NA	TRBV28	TGTGCCAGCAGCCGTCCCAAGGGGATCAATGAGCAGTTCTTC	CASSRPKGINEQFF
TRBJ1-5	NA	NA	TRBV6-5	TGTGCCAGCAGTTCGGCAGGTGGAGGTCAGCCCCAGCATTTT	CASSSAGGGQPQHF
TRBJ2-3	NA	NA	TRBV7-6	TGTGCCAGCAGCACAGGGTTCACAGATACGCAGTATTTT	CASSTGFTDTQYF
TRBJ1-2	NA	NA	TRBV30	TGTGCCTGGAGCCGGACGGGGCCGAGAGGCTACACCTTC	CAWSRTGPRGYTF
TRBJ2-7	TRBD2	NA	TRBV27	TGTGCCAGCAGACGCTCGACTAGCGCGTCCTACGAGCAGTACTTC	CASRRSTSASYEQYF
TRBJ2-3	TRBD2	NA	TRBV7-9	TGTGCCAGCAGCTTTGGACTAGCGGTGGGGGGAGATACGCAGTATTTT	CASSFGLAVGGDTQYF
TRBJ1-5	NA	once	TRBV21-1	TGTGCCAGCAGGGGACCACGCGGGGACAATCAGCCCCAGCATTTT	CASRGPRGDNQPQHF
TRBJ1-2	TRBD1	NA	TRBV7-9	TGTGCCAGCAGCTTAGCCCAACCGACAGGGGGAGGCTACACCTTC	CASSLAQPTGGGYTF
TRBJ1-1	NA	NA	TRBV30	TGTGCCTGGAGTGCCAGGGGTAACACTGAAGCTTTCTTT	CAWSARGNTEAFF
TRBJ2-7	TRBD1	NA	TRBV5-1	TGCGCCAGCAGCCGACAGGGGGACTCCTACGAGCAGTACTTC	CASSRQGDSYEQYF
TRBJ2-7	TRBD1	NA	TRBV4-3	TGCGCCAGCAGCCTAGGAACAGGGGGCGCGTACGAGCAGTACTTC	CASSLGTGGAYEQYF
TRBJ2-1	TRBD2	once	TRBV2	TGTGCCAGCACCCTAAGCTTACTAGCGGGGGGGCTTAATGAGCAGTTCTTC	CASTLSLLAGGLNEQFF
TRBJ2-7	TRBD2	NA	TRBV7-8	TGTGCCAGCAGCCCTAGGGTACTAGCGGATCCTTCCTCCTACGAGCAGTACTTC	CASSPRVLADPSSYEQYF
TRBJ2-2	NA	NA	TRBV11-3	TGTGCCAGCAGCTTAGTAGGGCCGGGCACCGGGGAGCTGTTTTTT	CASSLVGPGTGELFF
TRBJ2-3	NA	NA	TRBV11-2	TGTGCCAGCAGCTTGGAGGGCAGGGGGTTCACAGATACGCAGTATTTT	CASSLEGRGFTDTQYF
TRBJ2-7	TRBD1	NA	TRBV18	TGTGCCAGCTCACCGGGGACAGGTTCGGGCGAGCAGTACTTC	CASSPGTGSGEQYF
TRBJ2-1	TRBD2	NA	TRBV15	TGTGCCACCAGCAGGGCTAAAACTAGCGGGGGGGCCAATGAGCAGTTCTTC	CATSRAKTSGGANEQFF
TRBJ2-5	TRBD1	NA	TRBV5-1	TGCGCCAGCAGCGCCGGGACAGGGGGCGAGGAGACCCAGTACTTC	CASSAGTGGEETQYF
TRBJ2-2	NA	NA	TRBV11-2	TGTGCCAGCAGCTTAGCCTTCGGTATAAAGAACACCGGGGAGCTGTTTTTT	CASSLAFGIKNTGELFF
TRBJ2-1	TRBD2	NA	TRBV19	TGTGCCAGTAGTGAAGGGACTAGCGCCTACAATGAGCAGTTCTTC	CASSEGTSAYNEQFF
TRBJ2-3	TRBD2	NA	TRBV9	TGTGCCAGCAGCGGTTTCCAGCGGGGGGGCAGCTATACGCAGTATTTT	CASSGFQRGGSYTQYF
TRBJ2-1	TRBD2	NA	TRBV15	TGTGCCACCAGCAGAGATGGTGGTCGGGGGGTCTCCTACAATGAGCAGTTCTTC	CATSRDGGRGVSYNEQFF
TRBJ2-7	NA	NA	TRBV5-5	TGTGCCAGCAGCCTATTGTGGGACGGGCCCTACGAGCAGTACTTC	CASSLLWDGPYEQYF
TRBJ2-2	NA	NA	TRBV4-3	TGCGCCAGCAGCCCTGGTCTTTCCACCGGGGAGCTGTTTTTT	CASSPGLSTGELFF
TRBJ2-2	NA	NA	TRBV9	TGTGCCAGCAGGAAACTGACAGACACCGGGGAGCTGTTTTTT	CASRKLTDTGELFF
TRBJ1-1	NA	few	TRBV2	TGTGCCAGCAGGTTGAACACTGAAGCTTTCTTT	CASRLNTEAFF
TRBJ2-3	NA	NA	TRBV2	TGTGCCAGTACGTACGGCGGGAATACAGATACGCAGTATTTT	CASTYGGNTDTQYF